The sequence of this T cell receptor (beta chain) was determined in a study of blood T cell repertoires in COVID-19 (dated by TCRdb to between 2020 and 2021). Describing the broader study: Samples from collaborators originated in the United States, Italy and Spain and spanned both the acute and convalescent phases of COVID-19. The prospective study material was composed of cDNA or gDNA derived from T cells, B-cell-depleted T cells, or PBMCs. Deeply sampled blood TCRbeta repertoires from subjects exposed to, actively infected with, or recovered from COVID-19 were included in the dataset. The repertoires were made available in a free public database intended to serve as a resource for research on the immune response to SARS-CoV-2. The samples were drawn from two sources: the first 160 participants of the ongoing ImmuneRACE study, and 950 to 1,500 subjects contributed by 6 global collaborators. Sample metadata almost always included a de-identified subject ID, COVID-19 status, age in years and sex. Where available, HLA class I and class II types were obtained from metadata supplied by the sample provider rather than from assay-based typing. Study-level results and caveats: Clinical and demographic metadata were provided uncurated, with the amount varying by source and participant.

Taken from cysteine to phenylalanine, the CDR3 has 15 residues. The entry retains the CDR3 DNA only, 45 bases that are in frame from base 1. For this chain, trimming is 6 bases at the V end and 7 bases at the J end, and the number of junction bases without a gene match is 9. From the germline V gene, CDR1 is SGHTA and CDR2 is FQGNSA. Concerning this clone itself: No antigen is known for it. The sample holds no much larger clone one base away, and base qualities are not on file.

One collaborating source in Seattle enrolled patients during active infection and followed them longitudinally through the course of disease. Collaborating institutions collected whole blood in K2EDTA tubes following their own protocols. For TCRbeta analysis, collaborator samples were shipped as frozen whole blood, as isolated PBMCs, or as DNA extracted from either sample type. The immunoSEQ Assay, a bias-controlled multiplex PCR, was used to amplify TCRbeta CDR3 regions from genomic DNA. The original pipeline was this. The number of nucleated cells in each sample was estimated by amplification of reference gene primers within the assay. Sequence reads were collapsed and filtered to measure the absolute abundance of every unique TCRbeta CDR3 rearrangement. For each sample, productive Simpson clonality was calculated by taking the square root of Simpson's diversity index across productive rearrangements. The table comes from immuneACCESS by way of TCRdb, which keeps in-frame sequences with V and J called. Part of the clones is missing from these tables; in studies checked, under half for an unresolved V gene and the rest for unknown reasons. V, J and clone size are taken as reported in that table, and D and trimming were inferred from the DNA itself. In this sample the table shows roughly 170,000 clones, 79% of which occur a single time. The ten most abundant clones make up approximately 7.7% of the sample.

Sequenced: peripheral blood. The chain joins TRBV7-2 to TRBJ1-6; 7 nucleotides in the junction match TRBD1. The receptor's source is a woman aged 60-75 years with COVID-19, enrolled during active disease. The DNA sequence is as follows: TGTGCCAGCAGTATACGGGACAGCCGAAATTCACCCCTCCACTTT. Its amino acids are CASSIRDSRNSPLHF.